This passage covers 10 T cell receptor beta chains from one sample sequenced in a study of shared clonotypes between healthy human individuals. CD45RO-negative, CCR7-selected cells formed the naive CD8 fraction, which excluded terminally differentiated effector memory CD45RA+ cells. This table comes from immunoSEQ multiplex PCR, and its TCRdb copy is limited to in-frame clones, with some not included. The data contain more than 600,000 clones, about 91% of them singletons. The sequenced material came from naive CD8+ T cells sorted from blood. These receptors all stem from a man aged 30-40 years in good health.

The chain joins TRBV29-1 to TRBJ2-3; the match to TRBD1 covers 9 bases. CDR3 length: 14 residues. Germline CDR1 SQVTM, CDR2 ANQGSEA. Losses at the gene ends were 3 bases for V and 3 bases for J; bases not matched to a gene: 4. CDR3 DNA sequence: TGCAGCGTTGAGACAGGGGGATGGACAGATACGCAGTATTTT. It translates to CSVETGGWTDTQYF.

The V and J genes are TRBV28 and TRBJ2-5; 9 positions agree with TRBD2. Germline lookup yields CDR1 MDHEN and CDR2 SYDVKM. This CDR3 spans 16 amino acids. V shed 5 bases, J shed 7 bases, and the junction held 14 bases outside the gene matches. CDR3 sequence: CASSQITVREGGTQYF. In DNA, the CDR3 is TGTGCCAGCAGTCAGATAACAGTGCGGGAGGGCGGGACCCAGTACTTC.

V is TRBV27 and J is TRBJ2-1; the D is unclear. The V end was cut by 3 bases, the J end by 2 bases, with 8 bases between. The length of the CDR3 is 14 residues. The V gene's germline CDR1 is MNHEY and CDR2 SMNVEV (reference sequence). The CDR3 loop reads CASSFGGAYNEQFF. The DNA of the CDR3 is TGTGCCAGCAGTTTCGGTGGGGCCTACAATGAGCAGTTCTTC.

The chain carries TRBV11-2 and TRBJ2-5; possibly TRBD2 for D (6 bases). V lost 3 bases and J 0 bases, leaving 11 bases between the germline ends. CDR1 and CDR2 (germline): SGHAT, FQNNGV. This CDR3 is 15 amino acids long. The CDR3 loop is CASSFGTSYQETQYF. The CDR3 coding sequence is TGTGCCAGCAGCTTCGGGACTTCGTACCAAGAGACCCAGTACTTC.

This clone was seen a single time. This CDR3 is also generated by other DNA sequences in the sample. The genes are TRBV2 and TRBJ2-7, with D unclear. There are 10 residues in the CDR3. Deletions cut 9 bases from V and 5 bases from J, with 8 bases between. CDR1 and CDR2 from the germline V gene are SNHLY and FYNNEI. CDR3 protein: CASDGNEQYF. The CDR3 DNA reads as TGTGCCAGTGACGGAAACGAGCAGTACTTC.

This sequence joins TRBV2 and TRBJ2-5; weak D call: TRBD2 (5 bases). This CDR3 has 12 residues. From germline, CDR1 is SNHLY and CDR2 FYNNEI. V lost 7 bases and J 1 base, leaving 7 bases between the germline ends. The CDR3 DNA reads TGTGCCAGCAATGCGGGCCAAGAGACCCAGTACTTC. It encodes CASNAGQETQYF.

The chain links TRBV7-9 to TRBJ2-7; D remains ambiguous. V shed 2 bases and J shed 3 bases, with 8 bases lying between them. Germline V gene data show CDR1 as SEHNR and CDR2 as FQNEAQ (reference sequence). CDR3 length: 13 residues. The CDR3, as DNA: TGTGCCAGCAGCTTACGAACGAGCTACGAGCAGTACTTC. It codes for CASSLRTSYEQYF.

V and J are TRBV11-3 and TRBJ2-1; 7 nucleotides match TRBD1. Unmatched junction bases numbered 6, after V lost 1 base and J lost 3 bases. The CDR3 consists of 16 residues. From germline, CDR1 is SGHNT and CDR2 YENEEA. The CDR3 DNA is TGTGCCAGCAGCTTAGGAGGGGACAGTTACTACAATGAGCAGTTCTTC. Protein sequence: CASSLGGDSYYNEQFF.

CDR3 bases: TGTGCCAATGGGCGGGATTCCTACAATGAGCAGTTCTTC. Amino acid sequence: CANGRDSYNEQFF. The chain links TRBV2 to TRBJ2-1; weak D call: TRBD2 (6 bases). V was cut by 10 bases and J by 1 base, with 11 bases left in between. Germline CDR1 is SNHLY and CDR2 is FYNNEI. This CDR3 is 13 amino acids long.

The chain combines TRBV7-3 with TRBJ2-3, with TRBD2 as a possible D gene (6 bases). V was pared by 3 bases and J by 1 base, with 11 bases between. There are 15 residues in the CDR3. Per the germline V gene, CDR1 is SGHTA and CDR2 is FQGTGA. The CDR3 DNA sequence: TGTGCCAGCAGCTTGGGGGGAGGCGGCACAGATACGCAGTATTTT. Protein product: CASSLGGGGTDTQYF.